Listed here are 28 T cell receptor beta chains from one sample, sequenced in a study of T cells after yellow fever vaccination (dated by TCRdb to the late 2010s). Libraries were made using 5' RACE. Sequencing took place on an Illumina NovaSeq 6000. TCRdb cleaned the public reads at Q25 with fastp, built clones with MiXCR and kept in-frame beta chains. For every CDR3 protein sequence, its rows merge into one entry that carries the most common genes and DNA. The sample includes 300,000 to 350,000 distinct CDR3 sequences, with 4% to 5.5% observed a single time. The ten largest clones add up to approximately 19% of the sample. Sample treatment or condition, as interpreted from the label and publication: live attenuated yellow fever vaccine strain. The sequencing here drew on PBMCs, taken 15 days after the yellow fever booster vaccination. These receptor sequences come from a man younger than 30 who received the YFV17D yellow fever vaccine.

The chain joins TRBV5-1 to TRBJ2-5, with 7 positions matching TRBD2. Unmatched junction bases numbered 9, after V lost 6 bases and J lost 4 bases. Per germline, CDR1 SGHRS and CDR2 YFSETQ. The CDR3 length is 14 residues. The CDR3 protein is CASTGTGGGETQYF. The CDR3 DNA reads as TGCGCCAGCACGGGGACGGGAGGAGGAGAGACCCAGTACTTC. The whole variable domain, filled in from reference TRBV5-1 and TRBJ2-5, reads KAGVTQTPRYLIKTRGQQVTLSCSPISGHRSVSWYQQTPGQGLQFLFEYFSETQRNKGNFPGRFSGRQFSNSRSEMNVSTLELGDSALYLCASTGTGGGETQYFGPGTRLLVL.

This clonotype was seen repeatedly, ten times or more. The chain recombines TRBV7-2 with TRBJ1-4; perhaps TRBD1 as D (6 bases). CDR3 length equals 13 residues. The germline V gene has CDR1 SGHTA and CDR2 FQGNSA. Trimming took 6 bases from V and 7 from J, leaving 12 bases between them. CDR3 bases: TGTGCCAGCAGTTTGGGGGGCGGTGAAAAACTGTTTTTT. This gives the protein CASSLGGGEKLFF.

This clonotype was seen more than once but under ten times. The chain employs TRBV7-9 and TRBJ2-1, with 7 bases lining up with TRBD2. Germline assignment: CDR1 SEHNR and CDR2 FQNEAQ (reference sequence). This CDR3 has 15 amino acids. The ends lost 5 bases at V and 5 bases at J; junction bases unmatched: 9. CDR3 bases: TGTGCCAGCAGCCCCGGGGGAGGGCCCAACAATGAGCAGTTCTTC. This gives the protein CASSPGGGPNNEQFF.

The chain uses TRBV11-2 and TRBJ2-7; possible D gene TRBD1, 6 bases. The CDR3 contains 14 residues. V was cut by 2 bases and J by 3 bases, with 11 bases left in between. CDR1 is SGHAT and CDR2 is FQNNGV in the germline V gene. This CDR3 is CASSLIADSYEQYF. The CDR3 nucleotides are TGTGCCAGCAGCTTAATCGCGGACAGCTACGAGCAGTACTTC.

The sample holds a few counts of this clonotype. CDR3 loop: CASSHPAGSYNEQFF. CDR3 nucleotide sequence: TGTGCCAGCAGCCACCCGGCGGGGTCCTACAATGAGCAGTTCTTC. The J gene is TRBJ2-1, the V gene TRBV7-3, with D perhaps matching TRBD2 (6 bases). Trimming took off 5 bases at V and 1 base at J, with 12 bases between the two ends. The CDR3 is made up of 15 amino acids. The germline V gene has CDR1 SGHTA and CDR2 FQGTGA. Looking up the rest from reference TRBV7-3 and TRBJ2-1 gives the full variable domain: GAGVSQTPSNKVTEKGKYVELRCDPISGHTALYWYRQSLGQGPEFLIYFQGTGAADDSGLPNDRFFAVRPEGSVSTLKIQRTERGDSAVYLCASSHPAGSYNEQFFGPGTRLTVL.

This clonotype was counted between two and nine times. The rearrangement uses TRBV20-1 and TRBJ2-5; 9 nucleotides line up with TRBD2. The CDR3 is 15 amino acids. Germline V gene lookup returns CDR1 DFQATT and CDR2 SNEGSKA (reference sequence). The junction had 13 bases not matched to a gene; V was cut back by 6 bases and J by 5 bases. The CDR3 DNA follows: TGCAGTGCCCCCCCAGCTAGCGGGGCCTGGGAGACCCAGTACTTC. It translates to CSAPPASGAWETQYF.

In its sample, this clonotype was seen many times. The rearrangement joins TRBV10-3 to TRBJ2-5, with D maybe TRBD1 (7 bases). The germline CDR1 and CDR2 sequences are ENHRY and SYGVKD. V dropped 5 bases and J dropped 1 base, with 26 bases sitting between them. The CDR3 is made up of 19 amino acids. The CDR3 DNA reads TGTGCCATCAGTCTGACCGGGACAGAGATGACTAGTTTCCAAGAGACCCAGTACTTC. Encoded protein: CAISLTGTEMTSFQETQYF.

This clonotype has at least ten counts. The V call is TRBV27, the J call TRBJ1-5; no reliable D call. V dropped 6 bases and J dropped 3 bases, with 12 bases sitting between them. Per germline, CDR1 MNHEY and CDR2 SMNVEV (reference sequence). The CDR3 is made up of 14 amino acids. The CDR3 here is CASSRPGYNQPQHF. The CDR3 coding sequence is TGTGCCAGCAGCCGACCGGGCTACAATCAGCCCCAGCATTTT.

This chain connects TRBV30 to TRBJ2-1; D unresolved. Trimming left V 0 bases short and J 14 bases short, with 11 bases between. Germline CDR1 is GTSNPN and CDR2 is SVGIG (reference sequence). The CDR3 is made up of 11 amino acids. CDR3 DNA sequence: TGTGCCTGGAGTGTATCTGCTAGTAAGTTCTTC. It yields the protein CAWSVSASKFF. Filled out from reference TRBV30 and TRBJ2-1, the complete variable domain reads SQTIHQWPATLVQPVGSPLSLECTVEGTSNPNLYWYRQAAGRGLQLLFYSVGIGQISSEVPQNLSASRPQDRQFILSSKKLLLSDSGFYLCAWSVSASKFFGPGTRLTVL.

This clonotype showed up many times. The chain links TRBV5-1 to TRBJ1-4; D is undetermined. The CDR3 extends over 15 amino acids. Trimming took 0 bases from V and 3 from J, leaving 9 bases between them. Germline-derived CDR1 and CDR2 are SGHRS and YFSETQ. The CDR3 here is CASSLVYSPNEKLFF. In DNA form, the CDR3 reads TGCGCCAGCAGCTTGGTCTACAGCCCTAATGAAAAACTGTTTTTT.

The CDR3, as DNA: TGTGCCAGCTCAAGGGCCCAATACAATGAGCAGTTCTTC. It specifies CASSRAQYNEQFF. The V gene is TRBV18, the J gene TRBJ2-1; D is unclear. This CDR3 has 13 amino acids. V was trimmed by 5 bases and J by 4 bases, leaving 9 bases between them. Germline CDR1 KGHSH, CDR2 LQKENI. The whole variable domain, filled in from reference TRBV18 and TRBJ2-1, reads NAGVMQNPRHLVRRRGQEARLRCSPMKGHSHVYWYRQLPEEGLKFMVYLQKENIIDESGMPKERFSAEFPKEGPSILRIQQVVRGDSAAYFCASSRAQYNEQFFGPGTRLTVL.

This clonotype showed up many times. The V and J genes are TRBV29-1 and TRBJ2-1, with D unresolved. V was cut by 5 bases and J by 5 bases, with 16 bases left in between. Germline V gene data show CDR1 as SQVTM and CDR2 as ANQGSEA. The CDR3 consists of 14 residues. For the CDR3, the DNA is TGCAGCGTTCACCCCTCAGGAAGGGACAATGAGCAGTTCTTC. It specifies CSVHPSGRDNEQFF.

This clonotype was seen a few times. The CDR3 DNA follows: TGCGCCAGCAGCTTGAGGGGCAGGGACCATGGCTACACCTTC. This gives the protein CASSLRGRDHGYTF. The gene calls are TRBV5-1 and TRBJ1-2; D might be TRBD1 (5 bases). Deletions cut 1 base from V and 6 bases from J, with 13 bases between. The CDR3 contains 14 residues. Germline V gene lookup returns CDR1 SGHRS and CDR2 YFSETQ.

This clonotype was counted ten times or more. The chain carries TRBV25-1 and TRBJ2-1; 7 bases map to TRBD1. The germline gives CDR1 MGHDK, CDR2 SYGVNS. This CDR3 has 15 amino acids. V dropped 4 bases and J dropped 10; count of bases not matched to a gene: 13. CDR3 sequence reads: CASSGSGTALEEQFF. DNA of the CDR3: TGTGCCAGCAGTGGTTCCGGGACAGCCTTAGAGGAGCAGTTCTTC.

This clonotype showed up many times. V usage is TRBV29-1 and J usage is TRBJ2-3; D gene unclear. The germline CDR1 and CDR2 sequences are SQVTM and ANQGSEA. Trimming stripped 5 bases from V and 1 base from J, with 13 bases between. The CDR3 length is 14 residues. In DNA form, the CDR3 reads TGCAGCGTTCGTCCCCAAAGGGGCACAGATACGCAGTATTTT. This gives the protein CSVRPQRGTDTQYF.

This clonotype was counted a few times. The chain combines TRBV5-1 with TRBJ2-1, with unresolved D. Trimming stripped 3 bases from V and 4 bases from J, with 8 bases between. CDR3 length equals 13 residues. Germline loops: CDR1 SGHRS, CDR2 YFSETQ. CDR3 amino acids: CASSWTDYNEQFF. Here the CDR3 DNA reads TGCGCCAGCAGCTGGACGGATTACAATGAGCAGTTCTTC.

A few counts support this clonotype. One junction end disagrees with the germline gene, perhaps due to a read error. The J gene is TRBJ1-6, the V gene TRBV12-3 or TRBV12-4, with a weak D call TRBD1 (5 bases). The CDR3 is 17 amino acids. DNA for the CDR3: TGTACCAGCAGTTTGGGAATAAGGGGCCGTGATGATTCACCCCTCCACTTT. The encoded protein is CTSSLGIRGRDDSPLHF.

This clonotype was picked up a small number of times. The chain carries TRBV5-1 and TRBJ2-3; D may be TRBD2 (6 bases). Trimming took 7 bases from V and 2 from J, leaving 8 bases between them. CDR1 SGHRS and CDR2 YFSETQ come from the germline V gene. The CDR3 consists of 12 residues. The DNA of the CDR3 is TGCGCCAGCCGGGGGATCACAGATACGCAGTATTTT. It codes for CASRGITDTQYF.

This clonotype was detected many times. The rearrangement links TRBV6-2 or TRBV6-3 to TRBJ1-2; D call uncertain. From germline, CDR1 is MNHEY and CDR2 SVGEGT. Trimming took 6 bases from V and 4 from J, leaving 6 bases between them. CDR3 length equals 11 residues. CDR3 sequence: CASRTGYGYTF. As DNA, the CDR3 is TGTGCCAGCAGGACCGGCTATGGCTACACCTTC.

This clonotype has at least ten counts. The rearrangement uses TRBV7-9 and TRBJ1-5; tentative D call: TRBD1 (5 bases). The CDR3 is made up of 15 amino acids. The germline CDR1 and CDR2 sequences are SEHNR and FQNEAQ (reference sequence). The V gene lost 1 base and the J gene lost 9 bases, with 16 bases spanning the gap. In DNA form, the CDR3 reads TGTGCCAGCAGCTTAGGTCAGGGTGGCGAGATGCCCCAGCATTTT. It codes for CASSLGQGGEMPQHF.

V and J are TRBV10-3 and TRBJ2-2, with D perhaps matching TRBD1 or TRBD2 (5 bases each). Germline V gene sequence: CDR1 ENHRY, CDR2 SYGVKD. CDR3 length: 18 residues. The V and J ends lost 4 bases and 2 bases respectively, with 20 bases between them. CDR3 nucleotides: TGTGCCATCAGTGGGGTGGGATTTGGGACCCTAAACACCGGGGAGCTGTTTTTT. This translates into CAISGVGFGTLNTGELFF.

This clonotype was picked up many times. The chain is built from TRBV7-2 and TRBJ1-1; tentative D call: TRBD1 (5 bases). Germline lookup yields CDR1 SGHTA and CDR2 FQGNSA. The CDR3 contains 15 residues. Trimming shortened V by 1 base and J by 11 bases, and 20 bases separated the two germline ends. CDR3 in DNA: TGTGCCAGCAGCTTAGTGGGGGGGAGAGGGATCCGGGCTTTCTTT. Encoded protein: CASSLVGGRGIRAFF.

This clonotype was detected ten times or more. The rearrangement uses TRBV5-1 and TRBJ2-2, with 12 positions matching TRBD2. The germline V gene encodes CDR1 SGHRS and CDR2 YFSETQ. The CDR3 sequence is 16 residues long. V lost 4 bases, J lost 3 bases, and 4 bases stayed unmatched. The CDR3 DNA reads TGCGCCAGCAGCCCCAGACTAGCGGGGGACACCGGGGAGCTGTTTTTT. Its translation is CASSPRLAGDTGELFF.

J is TRBJ1-2 and V is TRBV20-1; no clear D gene. CDR1 and CDR2 from the germline V gene are DFQATT and SNEGSKA (reference sequence). The CDR3 has 14 amino acids. Trimming took off 1 base at V and 4 bases at J, with 13 bases between the two ends. The CDR3 coding sequence is TGCAGTGCTAGAGGGGGAGGCTTTTTCTATGGCTACACCTTC. Its translation: CSARGGGFFYGYTF.

This clonotype was observed many times. The CDR3 is CARTYRGESYEQYF. The CDR3 nucleotides are TGTGCCAGAACCTACAGGGGGGAATCCTACGAGCAGTACTTC. The chain recombines TRBV6-4 with TRBJ2-7; 8 bases line up with TRBD1. V shed 9 bases, J shed 1 base, and the junction held 8 bases outside the gene matches. This CDR3 region has 14 residues. The germline CDR1 and CDR2 sequences are MRHNA and SNTAGT.

This clonotype was observed a few times. V is TRBV28 and J is TRBJ1-1, with D maybe TRBD1 (5 bases). V lost 11 bases, J lost 5 bases, and 24 bases lay in between. The CDR3 has 15 amino acids. In germline, CDR1 is MDHEN, CDR2 SYDVKM. This chain's CDR3 is CASSVGGGMRTEAFF. CDR3 DNA: TGTGCCTCTTCCGTCGGGGGGGGAATGAGGACTGAAGCTTTCTTT.

This clonotype appeared many times. This chain links TRBV7-9 with TRBJ1-5; D unclear. The germline gives CDR1 SEHNR, CDR2 FQNEAQ (reference sequence). The CDR3 consists of 13 residues. The V end was cut by 4 bases, the J end by 5 bases, with 9 bases between. Here the CDR3 DNA reads TGTGCCAGCAGCTCTTACGGCGATCAGCCCCAGCATTTT. It specifies CASSSYGDQPQHF.

This clonotype was recorded at least ten times. V gene TRBV5-6 combines with J gene TRBJ2-7; 11 bases align to TRBD2. The CDR3 runs to 15 residues. Looked up from germline, CDR1 is SGHDT and CDR2 is YYEEEE. V lost 3 bases, J lost 2 bases, and 4 bases stayed unmatched. For the CDR3, the DNA is TGTGCCAGCAGCTACCCTAGCGGGGGGACCTACGAGCAGTACTTC. It translates to CASSYPSGGTYEQYF.